Described below is a single T cell receptor beta chain sequence and its context. This sample stems from a study of shared clonotypes between healthy human individuals. Only Caucasian adults living in Nashville, Tennessee made up the donor group. V was clipped by 5 bases and J by 7 bases, with 15 bases between them. The CDR3 is 14 residues long. Germline V gene lookup returns CDR1 SGHTA and CDR2 FQGTGA. Authors' processing steps: For the immunoSEQ data, sequences were junction-only without quality scores, so filtering differed. Clones were sequenced by immunoSEQ multiplex PCR, and TCRdb holds only the in-frame ones, with some missing. V and J calls plus clone size are reproduced from that table; the DNA served to infer D and trimming. This sample has over 2 million clones, with 95% found just once.

Sequenced material: naive CD4+ T cells sorted from blood. Subset: CD45RA+ positively selected. The source of this sequence is a man between 18 and 35 years old in good health. V is TRBV7-3 and J is TRBJ2-1; perhaps D is TRBD1 or TRBD2 (6 bases each). The DNA of the CDR3 is TGTGCCAGCAGCCGAGGGGGGACTCAGAATGAGCAGTTCTTC. It translates to CASSRGGTQNEQFF.